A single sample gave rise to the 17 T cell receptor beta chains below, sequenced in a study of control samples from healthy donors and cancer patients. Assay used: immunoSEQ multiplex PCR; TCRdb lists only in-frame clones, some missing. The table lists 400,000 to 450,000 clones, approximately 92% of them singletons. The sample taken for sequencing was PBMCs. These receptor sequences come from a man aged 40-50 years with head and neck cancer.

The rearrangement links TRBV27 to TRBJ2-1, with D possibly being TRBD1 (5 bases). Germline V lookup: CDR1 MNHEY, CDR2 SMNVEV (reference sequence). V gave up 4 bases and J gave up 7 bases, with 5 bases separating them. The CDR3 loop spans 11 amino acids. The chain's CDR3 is CASSSGNEQFF. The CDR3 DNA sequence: TGTGCCAGCAGTTCAGGGAATGAGCAGTTCTTC.

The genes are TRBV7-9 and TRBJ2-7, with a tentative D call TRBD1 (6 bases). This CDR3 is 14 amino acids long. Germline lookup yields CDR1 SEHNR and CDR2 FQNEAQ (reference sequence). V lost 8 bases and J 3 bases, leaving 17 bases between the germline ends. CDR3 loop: CASVNVGRGYEQYF. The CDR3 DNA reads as TGTGCCAGCGTTAATGTGGGCAGGGGCTACGAGCAGTACTTC.

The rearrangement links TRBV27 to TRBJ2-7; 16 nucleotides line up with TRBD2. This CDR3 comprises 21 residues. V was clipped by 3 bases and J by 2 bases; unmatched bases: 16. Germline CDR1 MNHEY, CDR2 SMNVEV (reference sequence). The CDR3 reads CASSFPSPGTSGGARAYEQYF. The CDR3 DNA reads TGTGCCAGCAGTTTCCCGAGTCCCGGGACTAGCGGGGGGGCCAGAGCCTACGAGCAGTACTTC.

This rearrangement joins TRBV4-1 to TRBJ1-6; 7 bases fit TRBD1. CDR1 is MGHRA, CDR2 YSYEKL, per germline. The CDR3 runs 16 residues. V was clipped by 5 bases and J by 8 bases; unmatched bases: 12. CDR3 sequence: CASSIMAGTEYSPLHF. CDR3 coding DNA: TGCGCCAGCAGCATAATGGCCGGGACAGAATATTCACCCCTCCACTTT.

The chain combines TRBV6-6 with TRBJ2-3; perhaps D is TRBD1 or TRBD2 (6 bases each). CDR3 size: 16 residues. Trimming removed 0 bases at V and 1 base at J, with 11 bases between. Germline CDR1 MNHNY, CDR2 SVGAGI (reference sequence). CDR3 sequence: CASSYSPGARTDTQYF. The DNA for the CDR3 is TGTGCCAGCAGTTACTCGCCGGGGGCGCGCACAGATACGCAGTATTTT.

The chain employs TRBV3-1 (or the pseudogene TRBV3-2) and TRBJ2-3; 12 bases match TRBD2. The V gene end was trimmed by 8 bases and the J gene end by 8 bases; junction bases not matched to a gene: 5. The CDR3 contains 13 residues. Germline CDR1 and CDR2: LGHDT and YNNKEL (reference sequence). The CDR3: CASWTSGMVTQYF. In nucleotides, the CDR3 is TGTGCCAGCTGGACTAGCGGGATGGTTACGCAGTATTTT.

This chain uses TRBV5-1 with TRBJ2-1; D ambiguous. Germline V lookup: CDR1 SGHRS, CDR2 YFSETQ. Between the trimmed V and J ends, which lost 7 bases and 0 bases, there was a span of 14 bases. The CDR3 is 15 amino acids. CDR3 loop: CASCSVVSSYNEQFF. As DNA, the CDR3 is TGCGCCAGCTGCTCGGTGGTTAGCTCCTACAATGAGCAGTTCTTC.

CDR3 sequence: CASSPPVGTDTQYF. CDR3 sequence (DNA): TGTGCCAGCTCACCACCCGTGGGGACAGATACGCAGTATTTT. The chain couples TRBV18 to TRBJ2-3; D is uncertain. V lost 0 bases and J lost 3, with 7 bases in between. Per the germline V gene, CDR1 is KGHSH and CDR2 is LQKENI. The CDR3 is 14 amino acids.

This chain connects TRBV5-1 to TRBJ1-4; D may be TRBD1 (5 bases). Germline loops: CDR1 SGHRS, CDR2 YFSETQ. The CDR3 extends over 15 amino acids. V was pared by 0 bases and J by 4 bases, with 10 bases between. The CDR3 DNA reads TGCGCCAGCAGCTTGGAGGGACCGATTAATGAAAAACTGTTTTTT. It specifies CASSLEGPINEKLFF.

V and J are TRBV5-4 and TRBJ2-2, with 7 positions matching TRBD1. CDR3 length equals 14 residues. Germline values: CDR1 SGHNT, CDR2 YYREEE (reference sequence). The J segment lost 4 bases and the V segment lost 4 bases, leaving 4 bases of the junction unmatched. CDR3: CASSRDSPTGELFF. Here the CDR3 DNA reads TGTGCCAGCAGCCGGGACAGTCCCACCGGGGAGCTGTTTTTT. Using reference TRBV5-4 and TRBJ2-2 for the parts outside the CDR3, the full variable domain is ETGVTQSPTHLIKTRGQQVTLRCSSQSGHNTVSWYQQALGQGPQFIFQYYREEENGRGNFPPRFSGLQFPNYSSELNVNALELDDSALYLCASSRDSPTGELFFGEGSRLTVL.

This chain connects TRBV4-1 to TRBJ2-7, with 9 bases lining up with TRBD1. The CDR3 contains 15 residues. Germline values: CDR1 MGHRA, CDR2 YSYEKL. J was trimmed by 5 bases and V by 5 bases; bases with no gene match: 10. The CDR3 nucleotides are TGCGCCAGCAGCTTACGGGGGACAGGGCACGACGAGCAGTACTTC. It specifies CASSLRGTGHDEQYF.

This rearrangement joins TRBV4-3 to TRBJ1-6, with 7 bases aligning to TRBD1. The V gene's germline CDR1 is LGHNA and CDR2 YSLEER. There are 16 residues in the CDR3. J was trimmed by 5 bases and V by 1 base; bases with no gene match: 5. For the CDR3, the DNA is TGCGCCAGCAGCCAAGTGACAGGGTGGAATAATTCACCCCTCCACTTT. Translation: CASSQVTGWNNSPLHF.

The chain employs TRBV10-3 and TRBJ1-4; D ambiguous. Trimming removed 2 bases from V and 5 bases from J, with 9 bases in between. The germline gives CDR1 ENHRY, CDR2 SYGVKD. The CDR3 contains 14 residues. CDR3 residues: CAISEGQDNEKLFF. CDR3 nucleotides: TGTGCCATCAGTGAGGGGCAGGACAATGAAAAACTGTTTTTT.

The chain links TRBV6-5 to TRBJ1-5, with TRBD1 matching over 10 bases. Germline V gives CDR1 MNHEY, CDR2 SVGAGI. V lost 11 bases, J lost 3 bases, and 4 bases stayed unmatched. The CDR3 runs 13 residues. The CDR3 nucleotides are TGTGCCGCCGGGACAGGGGACAATCAGCCCCAGCATTTT. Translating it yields CAAGTGDNQPQHF.

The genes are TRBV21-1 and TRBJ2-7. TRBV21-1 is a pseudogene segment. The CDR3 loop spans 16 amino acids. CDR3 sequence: CASSKGRAWGFYEQYF. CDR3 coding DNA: TGTGCCAGCAGCAAAGGGCGAGCCTGGGGATTCTACGAGCAGTACTTC.

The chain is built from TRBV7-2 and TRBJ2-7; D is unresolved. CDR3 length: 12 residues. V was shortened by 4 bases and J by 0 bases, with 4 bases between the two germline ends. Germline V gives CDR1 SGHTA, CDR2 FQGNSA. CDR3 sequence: CASSSLSYEQYF. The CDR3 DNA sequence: TGTGCCAGCAGCTCGCTCTCCTACGAGCAGTACTTC.

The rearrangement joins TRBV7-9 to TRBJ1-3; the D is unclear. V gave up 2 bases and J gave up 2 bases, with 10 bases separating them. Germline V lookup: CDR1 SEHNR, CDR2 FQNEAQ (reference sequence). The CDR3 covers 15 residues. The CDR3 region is CASSLYGDPGNTIYF. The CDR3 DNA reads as TGTGCCAGCAGCTTATATGGGGATCCTGGAAACACCATATATTTT.